Following are 6 T cell receptor beta chains from one sample sequenced in a study of shared T cell receptors in the human thymus. Method: immunoSEQ multiplex PCR; TCRdb's copy keeps in-frame clones and lacks some. The sample carries over 350,000 clones, approximately 95% recorded once. Material for sequencing was thymocytes. All receptors derive from a human donor.

V is TRBV6-6 and J is TRBJ1-2, with D perhaps matching TRBD1 (5 bases). In germline, CDR1 is MNHNY, CDR2 SVGAGI (reference sequence). This CDR3 is built from 16 residues. The V end was cut by 0 bases, the J end by 3 bases, with 14 bases between. CDR3 DNA sequence: TGTGCCAGCAGTTACTCGACGGCCGGGGCGGACTATGGCTACACCTTC. Amino acids: CASSYSTAGADYGYTF.

V gene TRBV27 combines with J gene TRBJ1-3; maybe TRBD1 (5 bases). The CDR3 has 16 residues. Trimming removed 6 bases from V and 7 bases from J, with 22 bases in between. Germline V lookup: CDR1 MNHEY, CDR2 SMNVEV (reference sequence). CDR3 sequence: CASSELRAKGGNTIYF. In DNA, the CDR3 is TGTGCCAGCAGCGAACTCAGGGCCAAAGGCGGGAACACCATATATTTT.

The J gene is TRBJ2-5, the V gene TRBV2; 13 bases line up with TRBD2. Germline V lookup: CDR1 SNHLY, CDR2 FYNNEI. V was clipped by 1 base and J by 4 bases; unmatched bases: 6. This CDR3 comprises 17 residues. The CDR3 DNA reads TGTGCCAGCAGTGAAGAGAGACTAGCGGGAGGACGAGAGACCCAGTACTTC. Translation gives CASSEERLAGGRETQYF.

The V call is TRBV7-2, the J call TRBJ1-4; TRBD1 aligns across 10 bases. Per germline, CDR1 SGHTA and CDR2 FQGNSA. V lost 5 bases, J lost 5 bases, and 2 bases stayed unmatched. The length of the CDR3 is 14 residues. The DNA for the CDR3 is TGTGCCAGCAGCCGGGGACAGGGGAATGAAAAACTGTTTTTT. Amino acids: CASSRGQGNEKLFF.

V usage is TRBV27 and J usage is TRBJ1-5; D is undetermined. This CDR3 contains 15 residues. The V gene lost 3 bases and the J gene lost 0 bases, with 9 bases spanning the gap. Germline CDR1 reads MNHEY; CDR2 reads SMNVEV (reference sequence). Here the CDR3 DNA reads TGTGCCAGCAGTTTCGGCGGGGATAGCAATCAGCCCCAGCATTTT. This sequence encodes CASSFGGDSNQPQHF.

The chain combines TRBV5-6 with TRBJ2-3, with D uncertain. The length of the CDR3 is 15 residues. The V end lost 7 bases, the J end lost 1 base, and 16 bases lay between the germline ends. Germline lookup yields CDR1 SGHDT and CDR2 YYEEEE. The CDR3 protein is CASRQAPSCTDTQYF. CDR3 nucleotide sequence: TGTGCCAGCCGCCAGGCCCCAAGCTGCACAGATACGCAGTATTTT.